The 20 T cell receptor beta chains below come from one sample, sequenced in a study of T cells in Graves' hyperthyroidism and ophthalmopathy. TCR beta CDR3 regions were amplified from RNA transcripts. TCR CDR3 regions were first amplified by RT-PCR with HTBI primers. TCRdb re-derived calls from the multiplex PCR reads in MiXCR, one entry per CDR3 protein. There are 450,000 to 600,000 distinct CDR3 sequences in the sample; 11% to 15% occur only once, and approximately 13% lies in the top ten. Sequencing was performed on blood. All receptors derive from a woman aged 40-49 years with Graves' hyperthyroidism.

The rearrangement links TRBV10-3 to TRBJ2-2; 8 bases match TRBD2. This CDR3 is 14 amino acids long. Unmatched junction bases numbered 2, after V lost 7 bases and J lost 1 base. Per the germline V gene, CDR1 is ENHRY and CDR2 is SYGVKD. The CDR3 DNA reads TGTGCCATCAACAGCGGGGGGAACACCGGGGAGCTGTTTTTT. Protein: CAINSGGNTGELFF.

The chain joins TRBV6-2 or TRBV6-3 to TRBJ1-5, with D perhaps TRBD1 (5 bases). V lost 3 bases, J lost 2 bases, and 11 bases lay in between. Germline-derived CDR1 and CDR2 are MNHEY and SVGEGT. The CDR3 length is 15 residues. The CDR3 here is CASSYRGGRNQPQHF. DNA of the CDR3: TGTGCCAGCAGTTATAGGGGAGGCCGCAATCAGCCCCAGCATTTT.

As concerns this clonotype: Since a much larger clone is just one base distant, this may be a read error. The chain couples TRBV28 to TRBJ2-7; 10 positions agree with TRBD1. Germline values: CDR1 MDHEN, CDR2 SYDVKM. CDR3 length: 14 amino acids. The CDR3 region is CASSRDRGMYEQHF. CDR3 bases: TGTGCCAGCAGCCGGGACAGGGGCATGTACGAGCAGCACTTC.

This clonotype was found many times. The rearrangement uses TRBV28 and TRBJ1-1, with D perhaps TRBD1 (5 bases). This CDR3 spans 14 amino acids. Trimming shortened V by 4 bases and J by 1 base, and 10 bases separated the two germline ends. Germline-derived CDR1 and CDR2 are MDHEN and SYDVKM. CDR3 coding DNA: TGTGCCAGCAGTTCTCAGGGAAAGAACACTGAAGCTTTCTTT. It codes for CASSSQGKNTEAFF.

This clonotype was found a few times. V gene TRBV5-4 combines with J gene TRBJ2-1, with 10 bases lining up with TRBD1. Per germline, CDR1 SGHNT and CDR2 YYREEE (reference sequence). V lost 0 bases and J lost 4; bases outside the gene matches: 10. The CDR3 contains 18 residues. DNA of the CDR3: TGTGCCAGCAGCTTGGATTCGGGACAGGGGATGGCTTACAATGAGCAGTTCTTC. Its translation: CASSLDSGQGMAYNEQFF.

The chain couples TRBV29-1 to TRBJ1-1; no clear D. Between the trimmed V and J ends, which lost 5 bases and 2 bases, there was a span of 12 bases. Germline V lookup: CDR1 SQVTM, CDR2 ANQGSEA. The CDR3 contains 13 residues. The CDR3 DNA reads TGCAGCGTTCAACCGGCACCTAACACTGAAGCTTTCTTT. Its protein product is CSVQPAPNTEAFF.

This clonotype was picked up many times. CDR3 residues: CASRGRGIPDTQYF. The CDR3 coding sequence is TGCGCCAGCCGGGGAAGAGGGATCCCAGATACGCAGTATTTT. The rearrangement joins TRBV5-1 to TRBJ2-3, with D maybe TRBD2 (5 bases). V shed 7 bases and J shed 4 bases, with 16 bases lying between them. Germline V lookup: CDR1 SGHRS, CDR2 YFSETQ. CDR3 size: 14 residues.

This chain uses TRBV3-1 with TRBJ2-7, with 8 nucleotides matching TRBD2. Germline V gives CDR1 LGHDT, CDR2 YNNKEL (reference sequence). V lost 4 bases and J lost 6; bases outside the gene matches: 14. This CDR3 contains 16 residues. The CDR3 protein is CASSLPTAGGPAEQYF. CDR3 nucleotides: TGTGCCAGCAGCCTACCTACGGCGGGAGGTCCCGCCGAGCAGTACTTC.

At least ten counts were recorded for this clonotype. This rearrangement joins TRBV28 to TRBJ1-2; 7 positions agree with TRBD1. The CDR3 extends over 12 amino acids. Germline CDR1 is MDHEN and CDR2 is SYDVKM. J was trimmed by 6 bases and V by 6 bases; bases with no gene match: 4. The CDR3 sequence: CASRAGGDGYTF. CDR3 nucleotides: TGTGCCAGCAGGGCAGGGGGTGATGGCTACACCTTC.

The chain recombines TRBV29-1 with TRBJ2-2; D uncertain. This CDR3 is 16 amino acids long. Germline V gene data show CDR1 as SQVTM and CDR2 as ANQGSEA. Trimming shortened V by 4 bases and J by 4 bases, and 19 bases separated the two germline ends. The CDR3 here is CSVGPRNRASTGELFF. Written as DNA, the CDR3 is TGCAGCGTTGGGCCGAGGAACAGAGCGTCCACCGGGGAGCTGTTTTTT.

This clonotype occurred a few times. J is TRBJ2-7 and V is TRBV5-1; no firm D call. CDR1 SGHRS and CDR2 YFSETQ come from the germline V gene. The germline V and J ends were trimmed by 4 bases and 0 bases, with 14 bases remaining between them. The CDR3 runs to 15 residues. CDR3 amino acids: CASSPTRDSSYEQYF. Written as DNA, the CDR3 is TGCGCCAGCAGCCCGACAAGGGATAGCTCCTACGAGCAGTACTTC.

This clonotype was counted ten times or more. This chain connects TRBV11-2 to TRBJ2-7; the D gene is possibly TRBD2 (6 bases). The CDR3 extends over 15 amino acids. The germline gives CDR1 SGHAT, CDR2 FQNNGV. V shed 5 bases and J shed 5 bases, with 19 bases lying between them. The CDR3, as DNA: TGTGCCAGCAGCCAACCTTATGGACTATATCACGAGCAGTACTTC. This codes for CASSQPYGLYHEQYF.

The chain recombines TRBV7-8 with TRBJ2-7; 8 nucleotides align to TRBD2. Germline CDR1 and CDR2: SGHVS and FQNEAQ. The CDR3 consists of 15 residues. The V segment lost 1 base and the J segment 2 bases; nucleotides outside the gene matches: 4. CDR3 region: CASSLELAAAYEQYF. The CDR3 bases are TGTGCCAGCAGCTTAGAACTAGCGGCCGCCTACGAGCAGTACTTC.

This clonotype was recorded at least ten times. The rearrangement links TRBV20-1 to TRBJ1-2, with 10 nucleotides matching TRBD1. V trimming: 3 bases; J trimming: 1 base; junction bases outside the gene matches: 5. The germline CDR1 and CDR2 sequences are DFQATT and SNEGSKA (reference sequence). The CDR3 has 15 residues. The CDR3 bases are TGCAGTGCTAGGACGGGACAGGGGATTAACTATGGCTACACCTTC. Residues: CSARTGQGINYGYTF.

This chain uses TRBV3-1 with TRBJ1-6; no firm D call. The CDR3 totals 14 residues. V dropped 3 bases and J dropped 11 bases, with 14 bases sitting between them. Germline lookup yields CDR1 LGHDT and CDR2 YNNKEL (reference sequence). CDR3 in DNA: TGTGCCAGCAGCCAGGAGGATGCTTCGACACCCCTCCACTTT. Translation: CASSQEDASTPLHF.

CDR3 coding DNA: TGTGCCAGCAGCCCTCAAGTGGGGACTGGAAACACCATATATTTT. As protein: CASSPQVGTGNTIYF. The chain has TRBV9 and TRBJ1-3; D unresolved. Trimming took off 4 bases at V and 2 bases at J, with 13 bases between the two ends. The V gene's germline CDR1 is SGDLS and CDR2 YYNGEE. This CDR3 region has 15 residues. Variable domain in full (rest from reference TRBV9 and TRBJ1-3): DSGVTQTPKHLITATGQRVTLRCSPRSGDLSVYWYQQSLDQGLQFLIQYYNGEERAKGNILERFSAQQFPDLHSELNLSSLELGDSALYFCASSPQVGTGNTIYFGEGSWLTVV.

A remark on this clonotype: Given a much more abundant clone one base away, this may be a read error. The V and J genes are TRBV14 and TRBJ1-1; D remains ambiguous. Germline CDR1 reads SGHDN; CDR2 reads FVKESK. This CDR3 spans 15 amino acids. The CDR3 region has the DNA TGTGCCAACAGCCAAGATCGAGTCATGAACACTGAAGCTTTCTTT. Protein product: CANSQDRVMNTEAFF.

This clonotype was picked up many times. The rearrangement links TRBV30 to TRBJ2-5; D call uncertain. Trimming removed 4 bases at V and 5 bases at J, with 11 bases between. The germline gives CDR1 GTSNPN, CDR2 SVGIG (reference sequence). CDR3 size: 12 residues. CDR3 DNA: TGTGCCTGGACCCTCGCCGCCGAGACCCAGTACTTC. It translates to CAWTLAAETQYF.

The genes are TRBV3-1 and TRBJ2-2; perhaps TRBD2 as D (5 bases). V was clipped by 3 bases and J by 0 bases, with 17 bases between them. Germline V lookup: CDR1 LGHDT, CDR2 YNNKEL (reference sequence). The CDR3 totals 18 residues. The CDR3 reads CASSHGGQIAANTGELFF. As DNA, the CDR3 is TGTGCCAGCAGCCACGGCGGGCAGATTGCCGCGAACACCGGGGAGCTGTTTTTT.

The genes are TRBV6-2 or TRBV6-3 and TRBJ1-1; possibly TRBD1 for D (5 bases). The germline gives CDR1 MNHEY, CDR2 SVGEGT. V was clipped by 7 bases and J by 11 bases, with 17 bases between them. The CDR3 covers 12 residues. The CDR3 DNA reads TGTGCCAGCATTGAGATTTGGGGACGGGCTTTCTTT. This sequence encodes CASIEIWGRAFF.